The clone carrying this T cell receptor (beta chain) showed up many times. The record originates from a study of T cells in Graves' hyperthyroidism and ophthalmopathy. Amplification targeted TCR beta CDR3 regions from RNA transcripts. First-round RT-PCR targeting the TCR CDR3 was performed with the HTBI primer set. From the multiplex PCR reads, TCRdb called clonotypes with MiXCR, one entry per CDR3 protein. The table has hundreds of thousands of distinct CDR3 sequences, about a sixth seen once; the top ten hold less than 15%. Stable hyperthyroidism: no ophthalmopathy progression over 18 months of follow-up. Patients were aged 18 to 65, had disease duration under 2 months, and had newly diagnosed hyperthyroidism. Used for diagnoses were clinical symptoms, serum thyroxine and TRAb, thyroid ultrasound and orbital computed tomography. With 4 bases removed from V and 3 bases from J, the gap between germline ends came to 16 bases. CDR1 is PRHDT and CDR2 is FYEKMQ in the germline V gene (reference sequence). The CDR3 is 15 residues long.

Sequencing was carried out using blood. This sequence joins TRBV13 and TRBJ2-7, with D possibly TRBD2 on 7 matching bases. The clonotype was recovered from a woman aged 18-29 years with Graves' hyperthyroidism. This CDR3 reads CASSSGRGPDYEQYF. The CDR3 DNA reads as TGTGCCAGCAGCTCCGGGCGGGGGCCCGACTACGAGCAGTACTTC.